This record covers a single T cell receptor (beta chain). The CDR3 contains 18 residues. Per the germline V gene, CDR1 is SEHNR and CDR2 is FQNEAQ (reference sequence). V lost 2 bases and J lost 0, with 16 bases in between. The data originate from a study of blood T cell repertoires in COVID-19. In the study overall: The United States, Italy and Spain supplied acute and convalescent COVID-19 samples. Nucleic acid was either cDNA or gDNA, and it came from T cells, B-cell-depleted T cells, or PBMCs.

Per the authors' pipeline: Researchers report that nucleated cell counts were estimated from reference gene primer amplification. Generated by immunoSEQ multiplex PCR, the TCRdb table keeps only in-frame clones and is missing some. V, J and clone size are those of that table, while D and trimming were read from the DNA. In the table there are around 58,000 clones, more than 80% of which are singletons. The rearrangement links TRBV7-9 to TRBJ2-2; TRBD1 is a possible D gene (5 bases). Sample: peripheral blood. The clonotype was recovered from a human donor with active COVID-19. The donor label of this sample is uncertain. The CDR3 DNA reads TGTGCCAGCAGCTTAATGGCGACAGCGCCCGCGAACACCGGGGAGCTGTTTTTT. The encoded protein is CASSLMATAPANTGELFF.